This T cell receptor (beta chain) was documented in a study of blood T cell repertoires in COVID-19. About the study: Nucleic acid was either cDNA or gDNA, and it came from T cells, B-cell-depleted T cells, or PBMCs.

The CDR3 runs to 14 residues. Germline V gene sequence: CDR1 SSHAT, CDR2 FNYEAQ (reference sequence). Data came from immunoSEQ multiplex PCR; TCRdb stores just in-frame clones and leaves some out. In the table there are roughly 410,000 clones, 89% of which are singletons. Worth noting for this clone: Relative to the germline gene, one junction end is altered; a read error may explain this.

The receptor was isolated from a woman between 35 and 50 years old with COVID-19, enrolled during active disease. The J gene is TRBJ2-2, the V gene TRBV7-7; TRBD1 agrees at 8 bases. The sequencing input was peripheral blood. The CDR3 DNA follows: TGTGCTAGCAGCCGGACAGGGATTGGCGGGGAGCTGTTTTTT. Translated: CASSRTGIGGELFF. Supplemented by reference TRBV7-7 and TRBJ2-2, the full variable domain reads GAGVSQSPRYKVTKRGQDVTLRCDPISSHATLYWYQQALGQGPEFLTYFNYEAQPDKSGLPSDRFSAERPEGSISTLTIQRTEQRDSAMYRCASSRTGIGGELFFGEGSRLTVL.